The source of this TCR beta chain is a study of cytomegalovirus exposure and HLA in healthy donors. Amplification used 60 Vbeta primers and 13 Jbeta primers. TCRdb's table, derived via immunoSEQ multiplex PCR, lists solely in-frame clones and lacks some. The data hold 200,000 to 250,000 clones, with just over 75% observed a single time. The CDR3 has 17 residues. J lost 0 bases, V lost 0 bases, and 5 bases had no gene match. The germline V gene has CDR1 SGHKS and CDR2 YYEKEE (reference sequence). This clone has just one count. The genes are TRBV5-5 and TRBJ2-7; 11 positions match TRBD2. The source is a woman aged 55-70 years in good health and CMV-seropositive. Source material: PBMCs. CDR3 loop: CASSLALSGGASYEQYF. In DNA, the CDR3 is TGTGCCAGCAGCTTGGCCCTTAGCGGGGGGGCCTCCTACGAGCAGTACTTC.